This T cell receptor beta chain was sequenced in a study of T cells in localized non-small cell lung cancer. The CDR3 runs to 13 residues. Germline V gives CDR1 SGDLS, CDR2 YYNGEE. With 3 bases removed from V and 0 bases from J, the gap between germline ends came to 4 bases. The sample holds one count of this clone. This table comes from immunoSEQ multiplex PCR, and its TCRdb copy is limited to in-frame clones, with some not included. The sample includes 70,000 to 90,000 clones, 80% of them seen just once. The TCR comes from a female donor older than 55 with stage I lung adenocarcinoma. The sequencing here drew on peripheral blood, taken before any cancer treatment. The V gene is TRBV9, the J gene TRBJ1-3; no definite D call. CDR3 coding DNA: TGTGCCAGCAGCGCCATCTCTGGAAACACCATATATTTT. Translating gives CASSAISGNTIYF.